This is a list of T cell receptor beta chains from one sample in a study of shared clonotypes between healthy human individuals. Produced via immunoSEQ multiplex PCR; TCRdb's table is partial and in-frame only. This table holds some 1.5 million clones, roughly 96% found once. Source material: naive CD4+ T cells sorted from blood. Receptors originate from a man aged 30 to 45 in good health. The CDR3 runs from the conserved cysteine through the conserved F or W. Each record gives: J gene, D gene, clone size, V gene, CDR3 protein, CDR3 DNA. A D gene is named only where the DNA matches it firmly. Expanded clones get a size class; other rows say once, few or many, or leave the size out.

>TRBJ2-7|TRBD1|.|TRBV14
CASSQDKGQGAYEQYF
TGTGCCAGCAGCCAAGATAAGGGACAGGGGGCCTACGAGCAGTACTTC
>TRBJ2-3|.|.|TRBV29-1
CSVSSGADTQYF
TGCAGCGTTAGTTCAGGCGCAGATACGCAGTATTTT
>TRBJ2-1|.|.|TRBV11-2
CASSLSGFGSNEQFF
TGTGCCAGCAGCCTCTCTGGTTTCGGTAGCAATGAGCAGTTCTTC
>TRBJ1-2|.|.|TRBV27
CASSRNGGNYGYTF
TGTGCCAGCAGTCGAAATGGGGGAAACTATGGCTACACCTTC
>TRBJ2-2|.|.|TRBV28
CATRGASSTGELFF
TGTGCCACCCGGGGGGCTAGTTCTACCGGGGAGCTGTTTTTT
>TRBJ2-7|.|.|TRBV7-9
CASRPPGAYEQYF
TGTGCCAGCAGACCCCCCGGGGCCTACGAGCAGTACTTC
>TRBJ1-1|TRBD1|.|TRBV19
CASSMGVGGAEAFF
TGTGCCAGTAGTATGGGTGTAGGGGGCGCTGAAGCTTTCTTT
>TRBJ2-6|TRBD1|.|TRBV5-1
CASSLSGTAPISGANVLTF
TGCGCCAGCAGCTTGTCCGGGACAGCTCCCATCTCTGGGGCCAACGTCCTGACTTTC
>TRBJ2-2|.|.|TRBV5-1
CASSLNKVNTGELFF
TGCGCCAGCAGCTTGAACAAGGTGAACACCGGGGAGCTGTTTTTT
>TRBJ2-7|.|.|TRBV30
CAFVPSGSRRLSYEQYF
TGTGCCTTCGTCCCGAGCGGGTCCCGGCGTCTCTCCTACGAGCAGTACTTC
>TRBJ2-7|TRBD1|.|TRBV5-1
CASSLSTGQASYEQYF
TGCGCCAGCAGCTTAAGCACGGGACAGGCCTCCTACGAGCAGTACTTC
>TRBJ1-1|.|.|TRBV6-1
CASSEVRREAFF
TGTGCCAGCAGTGAAGTACGGCGTGAAGCTTTCTTT
>TRBJ1-1|.|.|TRBV6-6
CSTTGTSLMNTEAFF
TGTTCTACAACCGGGACAAGCCTAATGAACACTGAAGCTTTCTTT
>TRBJ2-1|TRBD1|.|TRBV5-6
CASSLGQVPFF
TGTGCCAGCAGTTTGGGACAGGTCCCGTTCTTC
>TRBJ1-3|.|once|TRBV7-2
CASSLGAFPGNTIYF
TGTGCCAGCAGCTTAGGGGCGTTCCCTGGAAACACCATATATTTT
>TRBJ2-7|TRBD1|.|TRBV27
CASSIRQGYEQYF
TGTGCCAGCAGTATTCGACAGGGGTACGAGCAGTACTTC
>TRBJ2-7|.|.|TRBV7-2
CASSPSWGRGNEQYF
TGTGCCAGCAGCCCCTCGTGGGGGCGGGGAAACGAGCAGTACTTC
>TRBJ2-7|.|.|TRBV6-1
CASSEVGETAYEQYF
TGTGCCAGCAGTGAAGTTGGGGAAACGGCCTACGAGCAGTACTTC
>TRBJ2-3|.|.|TRBV6-1
CASRVLGTDTQYF
TGTGCCAGCAGGGTTCTCGGCACAGATACGCAGTATTTT
>TRBJ2-7|TRBD2|.|TRBV5-1
CASSHLAGGPNEQYF
TGCGCCAGCAGCCACCTAGCGGGAGGGCCTAACGAGCAGTACTTC
>TRBJ2-1|TRBD2|.|TRBV6-1
CASSAPTGREGGNEQFF
TGTGCCAGCAGTGCCCCTACGGGGCGGGAGGGTGGGAATGAGCAGTTCTTC
>TRBJ1-5|TRBD1|once|TRBV9
CASSSGQGHQPQHF
TGTGCCAGCAGCTCCGGACAGGGGCATCAGCCCCAGCATTTT
>TRBJ2-3|TRBD2|.|TRBV5-1
CASSPAGGRTDTQYF
TGCGCCAGCAGCCCAGCGGGAGGACGTACAGATACGCAGTATTTT
>TRBJ2-7|.|.|TRBV7-8
CASSLVGQLSYEQYF
TGTGCCAGCAGCTTAGTGGGCCAGCTCTCCTACGAGCAGTACTTC
>TRBJ2-3|TRBD2|.|TRBV5-1
CASSLASGFSTDTQYF
TGCGCCAGCAGCTTGGCTAGCGGGTTCAGCACAGATACGCAGTATTTT
>TRBJ2-2|TRBD2|.|TRBV7-9
CASSYPGLAGGSTGELFF
TGTGCCAGCAGCTATCCGGGACTAGCGGGAGGGAGCACCGGGGAGCTGTTTTTT
>TRBJ1-2|TRBD1|few|TRBV7-2
CASSLPGQGTYGYTF
TGTGCCAGCAGCTTACCGGGACAGGGTACCTATGGCTACACCTTC
>TRBJ2-3|TRBD2|.|TRBV7-8
CASTKSSGEGDTQYF
TGTGCCAGCACCAAGTCTAGCGGGGAGGGAGATACGCAGTATTTT
>TRBJ2-1|.|.|TRBV11-2
CASSYKFGGSYNEQFF
TGTGCCAGCAGCTACAAGTTCGGGGGCAGCTACAATGAGCAGTTCTTC
>TRBJ2-3|.|.|TRBV27
CASSLRWGQGDTQYF
TGTGCCAGCAGTTTACGCTGGGGCCAAGGAGATACGCAGTATTTT
>TRBJ2-2|TRBD1|.|TRBV5-1
CASSSGTGGPLNTGELFF
TGCGCCAGCAGCTCCGGGACAGGGGGACCGTTGAACACCGGGGAGCTGTTTTTT
>TRBJ1-5|.|.|TRBV7-9
CASSFTSNQPQHF
TGTGCCAGCAGCTTTACTAGCAATCAGCCCCAGCATTTT